This T cell receptor (beta chain) was retrieved from a study of technical replicates of blood from four donors. The repertoire was sequenced with immunoSEQ multiplex PCR; TCRdb's copy has only in-frame clones and lacks some. The repertoire holds some 78,000 clones, with around 94% as singletons. The V end was cut by 0 bases, the J end by 6 bases, with 10 bases between. The CDR3 runs 14 residues. The V gene's germline CDR1 is SGDLS and CDR2 YYNGEE. The J gene is TRBJ2-1, the V gene TRBV9, with D perhaps TRBD1 (6 bases). The sequencing input was T cells isolated from PBMCs. The receptor's source is a human donor in good health. CDR3 DNA sequence: TGTGCCAGCAGCGTAGCAGGGGACGTCAATGAGCAGTTCTTC. Its protein is CASSVAGDVNEQFF.